The 26 T cell receptor beta chains below all came from one sample that was sequenced in a study of blood T cell repertoires in COVID-19. Generated by immunoSEQ multiplex PCR, the TCRdb table keeps only in-frame clones and is missing some. The profile shows fewer than 40,000 clones, around 89% of them singletons. The specimen sequenced was peripheral blood. These receptors all stem from a woman aged 40 to 50 with active or convalescent COVID-19.

CDR3 protein: CASSSSRGSEAFF. Here the CDR3 DNA reads TGTGCCAGCAGCTCATCCAGGGGGTCTGAAGCTTTCTTT. This chain connects TRBV14 to TRBJ1-1; TRBD1 matches 7 bases. The V gene's germline CDR1 is SGHDN and CDR2 FVKESK. V shed 5 bases, J shed 6 bases, and the junction held 6 bases outside the gene matches. The CDR3 sequence is 13 residues long.

V is TRBV28 and J is TRBJ2-7; D is possibly TRBD1 (6 bases). The length of the CDR3 is 13 residues. CDR1 and CDR2 from the germline V gene are MDHEN and SYDVKM. The V end lost 7 bases, the J end lost 3 bases, and 13 bases lay between the germline ends. The CDR3 here is CASTATGIYEQYF. The CDR3 DNA sequence: TGTGCCAGCACCGCAACAGGGATCTACGAGCAGTACTTC.

This clone was found a few times. The rearrangement joins TRBV6-2 or TRBV6-3 to TRBJ2-7, with D possibly being TRBD2 (7 bases). The CDR3 runs to 15 residues. Trimming removed 8 bases from V and 0 bases from J, with 17 bases in between. Germline-derived CDR1 and CDR2 are MNHEY and SVGEGT. In DNA, the CDR3 is TGTGCCAGCCGTTCGGCGGGGGCCTACTCCTACGAGCAGTACTTC. Protein sequence: CASRSAGAYSYEQYF.

The rearrangement links TRBV7-6 to TRBJ1-5; a possible D gene is TRBD1 (6 bases). Germline CDR1 is SGHVS and CDR2 is FNYEAQ. The V gene lost 5 bases and the J gene lost 1 base, with 18 bases spanning the gap. This CDR3 region has 17 residues. This CDR3 is CASSPRPGAFSNQPQHF. In DNA form, the CDR3 reads TGTGCCAGCAGCCCGAGGCCAGGGGCTTTCAGCAATCAGCCCCAGCATTTT. The full variable domain, its missing parts supplied by reference TRBV7-6 and TRBJ1-5, is GAGVSQSPRYKVTKRGQDVALRCDPISGHVSLYWYRQALGQGPEFLTYFNYEAQQDKSGLPNDRFSAERPEGSISTLTIQRTEQRDSAMYRCASSPRPGAFSNQPQHFGDGTRLSIL.

The chain has TRBV5-1 and TRBJ1-1; tentative D call: TRBD1 (6 bases). Per the germline V gene, CDR1 is SGHRS and CDR2 is YFSETQ. Trimming left V 5 bases short and J 3 bases short, with 20 bases between. The CDR3 is made up of 16 amino acids. The CDR3 nucleotides read TGCGCCAGCAGGGCTCCCGGGACACCTCGCGACACTGAAGCTTTCTTT. This codes for CASRAPGTPRDTEAFF.

The chain is built from TRBV7-3 and TRBJ2-3; 13 bases are a match to TRBD2. From germline, CDR1 is SGHTA and CDR2 FQGTGA. The V gene end was trimmed by 5 bases and the J gene end by 2 bases; junction bases not matched to a gene: 7. CDR3 length: 17 residues. The CDR3 DNA is TGTGCCAGCAGCCCCGGACTAGCGGGGGCGTACACAGATACGCAGTATTTT. The encoded protein is CASSPGLAGAYTDTQYF.

The chain uses TRBV5-1 and TRBJ2-6; 12 bases line up with TRBD2. Germline CDR1 and CDR2: SGHRS and YFSETQ. The CDR3 spans 19 residues. After removal of 5 bases from V and 0 bases from J, the junction contained 9 bases not matched to a gene. As DNA, the CDR3 is TGCGCCAGCAGTCGCAACCCTAGCGGGGGGGCCTCTGGGGCCAACGTCCTGACTTTC. The encoded protein is CASSRNPSGGASGANVLTF.

This clone came up once. The V call is TRBV28, the J call TRBJ1-4, with D possibly being TRBD1 (5 bases). The V and J ends lost 6 bases and 6 bases respectively, with 17 bases between them. The germline V gene encodes CDR1 MDHEN and CDR2 SYDVKM. The CDR3 is made up of 15 amino acids. DNA of the CDR3: TGTGCCAGCAGCGGTCCGGGACTAAGGGATGAAAAACTGTTTTTT. Translating it yields CASSGPGLRDEKLFF.

This clone was recorded only once. J is TRBJ1-2 and V is TRBV5-1; possibly TRBD1 for D (5 bases). This CDR3 contains 15 residues. The germline V gene encodes CDR1 SGHRS and CDR2 YFSETQ. Between the trimmed V and J ends, which lost 2 bases and 3 bases, there was a span of 14 bases. The CDR3 sequence is CASSFLPGKDYGYTF. CDR3 nucleotides: TGCGCCAGCAGCTTTCTTCCAGGGAAGGACTATGGCTACACCTTC.

This clone appeared once. The rearrangement uses TRBV7-9 and TRBJ1-5; TRBD1 matches at 7 bases. The CDR3 spans 15 residues. Germline V gives CDR1 SEHNR, CDR2 FQNEAQ (reference sequence). V was clipped by 4 bases and J by 3 bases; unmatched bases: 6. CDR3 region: CASSYGTVDNQPQHF. CDR3 coding DNA: TGTGCCAGCAGCTACGGGACAGTCGACAATCAGCCCCAGCATTTT.

This sequence joins TRBV19 and TRBJ1-1, with TRBD1 matching 8 bases. The V gene's germline CDR1 is LNHDA and CDR2 SQIVND (reference sequence). J lost 4 bases, V lost 9 bases, and 4 bases had no gene match. The CDR3 has 12 residues. This chain's CDR3 is CASHDRGTEAFF. Here the CDR3 DNA reads TGTGCCAGCCATGACAGGGGCACTGAAGCTTTCTTT.

V and J are TRBV25-1 and TRBJ1-4, with 12 bases identical to TRBD1. The germline CDR1 and CDR2 sequences are MGHDK and SYGVNS. The junction had 4 bases not matched to a gene; V was cut back by 4 bases and J by 10 bases. This CDR3 has 14 residues. CDR3 bases: TGTGCCAGCAGTGCCCCGGGACAGGGGGCAAAACTGTTTTTT. This translates into CASSAPGQGAKLFF.

This chain links TRBV12-3 or TRBV12-4 with TRBJ1-6; D gene uncertain. The CDR3 contains 13 residues. V lost 0 bases and J lost 6, with 3 bases in between. For the CDR3, the DNA is TGTGCCAGCAGTTTAGCGGCTAATTCACCCCTCCACTTT. The encoded protein is CASSLAANSPLHF.

J is TRBJ1-5 and V is TRBV7-8; a weak D match, TRBD1 (5 bases). The CDR3 length is 15 residues. Germline CDR1 and CDR2: SGHVS and FQNEAQ. V shed 4 bases and J shed 2 bases, with 12 bases lying between them. The CDR3 DNA reads TGTGCCAGCAGCTCCGGCAGGGTGGGCAATCAGCCCCAGCATTTT. Amino acids: CASSSGRVGNQPQHF.

This clone was recorded a few times. This chain links TRBV29-1 with TRBJ2-1; D is unresolved. In germline, CDR1 is SQVTM, CDR2 ANQGSEA. V gave up 0 bases and J gave up 9 bases, with 12 bases separating them. CDR3 length: 13 residues. The CDR3 DNA reads TGCAGCGTTGAAGATCAGGCGAGTGTTGAGCAGTTCTTC. Amino acids: CSVEDQASVEQFF.

The chain employs TRBV24-1 and TRBJ1-5, with TRBD1 as a possible D gene (5 bases). Germline V gene data show CDR1 as KGHDR and CDR2 as SFDVKD. CDR3 length: 15 residues. Trimming took off 1 base at V and 3 bases at J, with 9 bases between the two ends. The DNA for the CDR3 is TGTGCCACCAGTGATTTCGACAGATCCAATCAGCCCCAGCATTTT. It encodes CATSDFDRSNQPQHF.

The chain couples TRBV28 to TRBJ1-4; 7 bases map to TRBD1. Germline V gene lookup returns CDR1 MDHEN and CDR2 SYDVKM. CDR3 size: 15 residues. After removal of 3 bases from V and 5 bases from J, the junction contained 6 bases not matched to a gene. This chain's CDR3 is CASSFQTGKNEKLFF. CDR3 coding DNA: TGTGCCAGCAGTTTTCAGACAGGGAAGAATGAAAAACTGTTTTTT.

CDR3 coding DNA: TGTGCCAGCAGCCCAGCGGCGGGAGGTCTCGACGAGCAGTACTTC. It translates to CASSPAAGGLDEQYF. The V call is TRBV3-1 (or the pseudogene TRBV3-2), the J call TRBJ2-7, with 8 bases fitting TRBD2. The V gene end was trimmed by 4 bases and the J gene end by 5 bases; junction bases not matched to a gene: 10. The CDR3 is 15 residues long. The germline gives CDR1 LGHDT, CDR2 YNNKEL (reference sequence).

The chain is built from TRBV5-8 and TRBJ1-4, with TRBD1 as a possible D gene (5 bases). V was clipped by 4 bases and J by 3 bases, with 13 bases between them. Germline V gene lookup returns CDR1 SGHTS and CDR2 YDEGEE. The CDR3 spans 15 residues. The CDR3 protein is CASSLLGGANEKLFF. In nucleotides, the CDR3 is TGTGCCAGCAGCCTCCTCGGGGGAGCTAATGAAAAACTGTTTTTT.

This chain connects TRBV5-1 to TRBJ1-3; D remains unclear. V was shortened by 0 bases and J by 0 bases, with 4 bases between the two germline ends. Germline values: CDR1 SGHRS, CDR2 YFSETQ. This CDR3 region has 14 residues. The CDR3 nucleotides are TGCGCCAGCAGCTTGGACAGCTCTGGAAACACCATATATTTT. The encoded protein is CASSLDSSGNTIYF.

V usage is TRBV5-1 and J usage is TRBJ1-1, with a tentative D call TRBD1 (5 bases). Trimming removed 1 base at V and 4 bases at J, with 11 bases between. This CDR3 comprises 14 residues. CDR1 is SGHRS, CDR2 YFSETQ, per germline. The DNA for the CDR3 is TGCGCCAGCAGCTTGAACCAGGGTGGCACTGAAGCTTTCTTT. This gives the protein CASSLNQGGTEAFF. Together with reference TRBV5-1 and TRBJ1-1, the CDR3 gives the full variable domain: KAGVTQTPRYLIKTRGQQVTLSCSPISGHRSVSWYQQTPGQGLQFLFEYFSETQRNKGNFPGRFSGRQFSNSRSEMNVSTLELGDSALYLCASSLNQGGTEAFFGQGTRLTVV.

The rearrangement uses TRBV1 and TRBJ2-5; the DNA was not used to check the table's D call, TRBD2. TRBV1 is marked as a pseudogene. The CDR3 is 19 residues long. The CDR3 sequence: CTSSQDLVTGLAGEETQYF. CDR3 nucleotide sequence: TGCACCAGCAGCCAAGATTTGGTGACGGGACTAGCGGGAGAAGAGACCCAGTACTTC.

The chain joins TRBV5-1 to TRBJ2-1; 8 bases agree with TRBD2. The CDR3 has 18 residues. The junction had 16 bases not matched to a gene; V was cut back by 1 base and J by 7 bases. CDR1 and CDR2 (germline): SGHRS, YFSETQ. The CDR3 sequence: CASSLNPPPAGVGNEQFF. Written as DNA, the CDR3 is TGCGCCAGCAGCTTGAACCCCCCGCCAGCGGGAGTTGGGAATGAGCAGTTCTTC.

The chain carries TRBV18 and TRBJ1-1; D uncertain. Germline CDR1 reads KGHSH; CDR2 reads LQKENI. The V end was cut by 0 bases, the J end by 7 bases, with 9 bases between. The CDR3 length is 13 residues. This CDR3 is CASSPPARFEAFF. The CDR3 region has the DNA TGTGCCAGCTCACCACCCGCGAGATTTGAAGCTTTCTTT.

This chain connects TRBV29-1 to TRBJ2-2; D perhaps matches TRBD2 (6 bases). In germline, CDR1 is SQVTM, CDR2 ANQGSEA. CDR3 length: 17 residues. The V and J ends lost 6 bases and 7 bases respectively, with 27 bases between them. The CDR3 here is CSVSSPPAGFMIGELFF. The DNA for the CDR3 is TGCAGCGTGTCATCCCCCCCCGCGGGGTTTATGATCGGGGAGCTGTTTTTT.

This sequence joins TRBV7-2 and TRBJ2-5; D unclear. With 3 bases removed from V and 3 bases from J, the gap between germline ends came to 2 bases. The CDR3 runs to 11 residues. Germline values: CDR1 SGHTA, CDR2 FQGNSA. The CDR3 sequence is CASSFKETQYF. The CDR3 DNA is TGTGCCAGCAGCTTTAAAGAGACCCAGTACTTC. Filled out from reference TRBV7-2 and TRBJ2-5, the complete variable domain reads GAGVSQSPSNKVTEKGKDVELRCDPISGHTALYWYRQSLGQGLEFLIYFQGNSAPDKSGLPSDRFSAERTGGSVSTLTIQRTQQEDSAVYLCASSFKETQYFGPGTRLLVL.